This T cell receptor beta chain was identified during a study of blood T cell repertoires in COVID-19. TCRdb's copy holds only in-frame clones and misses some; the assay was immunoSEQ multiplex PCR. The sample contains about 170,000 clones, approximately 91% of which appear only once. The CDR3 consists of 17 residues. Germline trimming cut 4 bases from V and 6 bases from J; bases unmatched to any gene: 12. Germline assignment: CDR1 MDHEN and CDR2 SYDVKM. The sequence was collected from a man between 18 and 35 years old with COVID-19, enrolled during active disease. Sequenced input: peripheral blood. This sequence joins TRBV28 and TRBJ2-3, with 11 bases aligning to TRBD2. Here the CDR3 reads CASSSINSGRAADTQYF. In DNA, the CDR3 is TGTGCCAGCAGTTCGATTAATAGCGGGAGGGCCGCGGATACGCAGTATTTT.